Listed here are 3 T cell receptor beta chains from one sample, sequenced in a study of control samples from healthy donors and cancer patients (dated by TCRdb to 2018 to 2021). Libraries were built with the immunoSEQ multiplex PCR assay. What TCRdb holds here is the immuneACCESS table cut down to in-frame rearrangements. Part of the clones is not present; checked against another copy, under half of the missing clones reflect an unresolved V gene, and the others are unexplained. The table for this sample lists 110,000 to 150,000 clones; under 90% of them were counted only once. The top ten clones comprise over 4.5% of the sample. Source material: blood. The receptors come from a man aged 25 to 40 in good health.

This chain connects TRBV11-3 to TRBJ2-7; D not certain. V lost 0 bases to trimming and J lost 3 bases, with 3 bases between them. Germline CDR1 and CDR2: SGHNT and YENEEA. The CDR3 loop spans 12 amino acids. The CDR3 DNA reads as TGTGCCAGCAGCTTAGAATACTACGAGCAGTACTTC. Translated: CASSLEYYEQYF. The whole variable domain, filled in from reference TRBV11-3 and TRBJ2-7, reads EAGVVQSPRYKIIEKKQPVAFWCNPISGHNTLYWYLQNLGQGPELLIRYENEEAVDDSQLPKDRFSAERLKGVDSTLKIQPAELGDSAVYLCASSLEYYEQYFGPGTRLTVT.

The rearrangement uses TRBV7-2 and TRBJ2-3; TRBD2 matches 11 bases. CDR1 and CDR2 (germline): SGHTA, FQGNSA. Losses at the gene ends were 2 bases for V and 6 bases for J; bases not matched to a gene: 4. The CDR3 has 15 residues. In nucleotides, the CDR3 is TGTGCCAGCAGCTTACAAGGACTAGCGGGTGATACGCAGTATTTT. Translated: CASSLQGLAGDTQYF.

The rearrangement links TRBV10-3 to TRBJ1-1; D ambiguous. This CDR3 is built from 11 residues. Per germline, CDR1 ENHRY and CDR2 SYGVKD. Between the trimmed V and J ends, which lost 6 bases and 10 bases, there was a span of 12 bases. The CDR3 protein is CAISFRGGAFF. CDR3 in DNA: TGTGCCATCAGCTTCCGCGGCGGAGCTTTCTTT.